These 3 T cell receptor beta chains share one sample of origin, sequenced in a study of T cells in Graves' hyperthyroidism and ophthalmopathy. Regions amplified from RNA transcripts were the TCR beta CDR3 regions. Carried out on the TCR CDR3, a first-round RT-PCR used the HTBI primer set. In TCRdb, the multiplex PCR reads were re-called with MiXCR into one record per CDR3 protein. This sample carries some 600,000 distinct CDR3 sequences, approximately 15% of them seen once, and the ten largest clones take under 7%. Input material: blood. The receptors were sampled from a woman in her twenties or thirties with Graves' hyperthyroidism that later progressed to Graves' ophthalmopathy.

There are many counts of this clonotype. The chain combines TRBV14 with TRBJ1-6; D remains unclear. Per germline, CDR1 SGHDN and CDR2 FVKESK. V gave up 4 bases and J gave up 7 bases, with 14 bases separating them. There are 15 residues in the CDR3. The DNA of the CDR3 is TGTGCCAGCAGCCTCGACTTGGGCACAAATTCACCCCTCCACTTT. This translates into CASSLDLGTNSPLHF.

This clonotype has ten or more counts. The rearrangement uses TRBV5-6 and TRBJ2-5; D perhaps matches TRBD1 (10 bases). This CDR3 contains 18 residues. Germline V lookup: CDR1 SGHDT, CDR2 YYEEEE. Trimming removed 3 bases from V and 0 bases from J, with 21 bases in between. The DNA of the CDR3 is TGTGCCAGCAGCTGGGACAGGGGATTAGCGGGGGACCAAGAGACCCAGTACTTC. It codes for CASSWDRGLAGDQETQYF.

A few counts support this clonotype. A much larger clone lies a single base off, so this may be a read error. The chain employs TRBV30 and TRBJ1-5; 10 nucleotides agree with TRBD1. CDR3 size: 15 residues. The trim removed 2 bases at V and 6 bases at J, leaving 7 bases unmatched. CDR1 is GTSNPN and CDR2 is SVGIG in the germline V gene (reference sequence). For the CDR3, the DNA is TGTGCCTGGAGTTACCCGACAGGGGGCACTCAGCCCCAGCATTTT. It is translated as CAWSYPTGGTQPQHF.